Presented here are 28 T cell receptor beta chains from one specimen sequenced in a study of cytomegalovirus exposure and HLA in healthy donors. Primers for the PCR totalled 60 Vbeta and 13 Jbeta. Clones were sequenced by immunoSEQ multiplex PCR, and TCRdb holds only the in-frame ones, with some missing. Here the sample spans 90,000 or so clones, 82% being singletons. Sequencing was performed on PBMCs. Every receptor here comes from a young man in good health and CMV-seropositive.

The J gene is TRBJ2-5, the V gene TRBV6-5; tentatively, D is TRBD2 (6 bases). This CDR3 comprises 13 residues. The ends were cut back, 6 bases at V and 5 bases at J, with 13 bases in the middle. From germline, CDR1 is MNHEY and CDR2 SVGAGI. CDR3 region: CASRRLVFETQYF. In DNA, the CDR3 is TGTGCCAGCAGACGACTAGTTTTTGAGACCCAGTACTTC.

This clone showed up just a few times. The chain carries TRBV27 and TRBJ1-2, with 7 bases identical to TRBD1. With 6 bases clipped from V and 3 bases from J, the junction kept 13 bases outside the gene matches. Germline lookup yields CDR1 MNHEY and CDR2 SMNVEV (reference sequence). The CDR3 loop spans 16 amino acids. DNA of the CDR3: TGTGCCAGCAGGACATTACTGAGGGGGCGCGACTATGGCTACACCTTC. Translated, it gives CASRTLLRGRDYGYTF.

This sequence joins TRBV7-6 and TRBJ2-2, with D tentatively TRBD1 (6 bases). Germline lookup yields CDR1 SGHVS and CDR2 FNYEAQ. This CDR3 region has 16 residues. Trimming removed 1 base at V and 4 bases at J, with 13 bases between. The CDR3 spells CASSLGSTGSTGELFF. CDR3 coding DNA: TGTGCCAGCAGCTTAGGGTCGACAGGTAGCACCGGGGAGCTGTTTTTT.

The chain carries TRBV7-9 and TRBJ2-5, with a tentative D call TRBD1 (5 bases). Germline V lookup: CDR1 SEHNR, CDR2 FQNEAQ (reference sequence). Trimming left V 1 base short and J 4 bases short, with 16 bases between. The CDR3 sequence is 16 residues long. The DNA of the CDR3 is TGTGCCAGCAGCTTAGAGGGCTGGGGCAGGGCAGAGACCCAGTACTTC. Protein: CASSLEGWGRAETQYF.

The V and J genes are TRBV10-3 and TRBJ1-2; 10 nucleotides line up with TRBD1. The V gene's germline CDR1 is ENHRY and CDR2 SYGVKD. The length of the CDR3 is 13 residues. Losses at the gene ends were 7 bases for V and 8 bases for J; bases not matched to a gene: 7. The CDR3 DNA sequence: TGTGCCATCATTGGGACAGGGGAGGGAGGCTACACCTTC. Translating it yields CAIIGTGEGGYTF.

V is TRBV6-1 and J is TRBJ1-1, with 10 bases lining up with TRBD1. The germline V gene has CDR1 MNHNS and CDR2 SASEGT. The ends lost 0 bases at V and 4 bases at J; junction bases unmatched: 8. There are 17 residues in the CDR3. The CDR3 sequence: CASSEALGQGRTTEAFF. The CDR3 nucleotides read TGTGCCAGCAGTGAAGCGCTGGGACAGGGGCGGACCACTGAAGCTTTCTTT.

CDR3 amino acids: CAISENRGKETQYF. In DNA, the CDR3 is TGTGCCATCAGTGAGAACAGGGGAAAAGAGACCCAGTACTTC. The chain has TRBV10-3 and TRBJ2-5; 7 bases agree with TRBD1. With V trimmed by 2 bases and J by 3 bases, 3 bases remained unmatched. Germline loops: CDR1 ENHRY, CDR2 SYGVKD. This CDR3 has 14 amino acids.

Here the CDR3 reads CASSLGREETQYF. The CDR3 nucleotides read TGTGCCAGCAGTTTGGGGAGGGAAGAGACCCAGTACTTC. The chain joins TRBV28 to TRBJ2-5, with 7 bases aligning to TRBD2. Germline V gene data show CDR1 as MDHEN and CDR2 as SYDVKM. The V segment lost 3 bases and the J segment 3 bases; nucleotides outside the gene matches: 1. This CDR3 is 13 amino acids long. Supplemented by reference TRBV28 and TRBJ2-5, the full variable domain reads DVKVTQSSRYLVKRTGEKVFLECVQDMDHENMFWYRQDPGLGLRLIYFSYDVKMKEKGDIPEGYSVSREKKERFSLILESASTNQTSMYLCASSLGREETQYFGPGTRLLVL.

The V and J genes are TRBV6-5 and TRBJ1-4; D remains unclear. The CDR3 has 13 amino acids. V was pared by 5 bases and J by 7 bases, with 11 bases between. Germline-derived CDR1 and CDR2 are MNHEY and SVGAGI. The CDR3 loop is CASSPTRFEKLFF. CDR3 DNA sequence: TGTGCCAGCAGTCCGACGAGGTTTGAAAAACTGTTTTTT.

The chain is built from TRBV30 and TRBJ1-1, with a weak D call TRBD1 (6 bases). The ends were cut back, 4 bases at V and 3 bases at J, with 15 bases in the middle. CDR3 size: 14 residues. Germline-derived CDR1 and CDR2 are GTSNPN and SVGIG (reference sequence). CDR3 in amino acids: CAWTPDRLDTEAFF. The CDR3 nucleotides read TGTGCCTGGACTCCCGACAGGCTAGACACTGAAGCTTTCTTT.

The CDR3 here is CASSLAAGGTGELFF. The CDR3 DNA reads as TGTGCCAGCAGCTTAGCGGCAGGGGGCACCGGGGAGCTGTTTTTT. V and J are TRBV7-2 and TRBJ2-2, with 7 bases identical to TRBD1. The CDR3 has 15 residues. The V gene's germline CDR1 is SGHTA and CDR2 FQGNSA. V shed 0 bases and J 4 bases; nucleotides not matched to a gene: 2. The full variable domain, completed using reference TRBV7-2 and TRBJ2-2, is GAGVSQSPSNKVTEKGKDVELRCDPISGHTALYWYRQSLGQGLEFLIYFQGNSAPDKSGLPSDRFSAERTGGSVSTLTIQRTQQEDSAVYLCASSLAAGGTGELFFGEGSRLTVL.

The sample holds one count of this clone. The CDR3: CASSLLLGINSPLHF. The CDR3 region has the DNA TGTGCCAGCAGTTTATTACTAGGGATTAATTCACCCCTCCACTTT. V and J are TRBV27 and TRBJ1-6; D ambiguous. Deletions cut 1 base from V and 6 bases from J, with 10 bases between. Germline-derived CDR1 and CDR2 are MNHEY and SMNVEV (reference sequence). The CDR3 runs to 15 residues.

The CDR3 sequence: CASSQETASYNEQFF. Written as DNA, the CDR3 is TGCGCCAGCAGCCAAGAGACTGCCTCCTACAATGAGCAGTTCTTC. The chain is built from TRBV4-3 and TRBJ2-1; D remains unclear. This CDR3 is built from 15 residues. Germline V gene data show CDR1 as LGHNA and CDR2 as YSLEER. V was clipped by 0 bases and J by 0 bases, with 6 bases between them.

J is TRBJ2-7 and V is TRBV6-1; 10 nucleotides match TRBD1. The germline V gene has CDR1 MNHNS and CDR2 SASEGT. This CDR3 has 15 amino acids. Unmatched junction bases numbered 3, after V lost 1 base and J lost 3 bases. The CDR3 loop is CASSEEGQGSYEQYF. The CDR3 region has the DNA TGTGCCAGCAGTGAAGAGGGACAGGGGAGCTACGAGCAGTACTTC.

This chain joins TRBV5-1 and TRBJ1-1; possibly TRBD1 for D (5 bases). The CDR3 totals 16 residues. Germline V CDR1 and CDR2: SGHRS, YFSETQ. V was clipped by 3 bases and J by 0 bases, with 15 bases between them. In DNA, the CDR3 is TGCGCCAGCAGCTCTAGGGGAGGCTCCGTGAACACTGAAGCTTTCTTT. Its protein is CASSSRGGSVNTEAFF.

This rearrangement joins TRBV10-3 to TRBJ1-5, with TRBD1 matching over 8 bases. Germline CDR1 ENHRY, CDR2 SYGVKD. With V trimmed by 7 bases and J by 8 bases, 10 bases remained unmatched. CDR3 length: 14 amino acids. As DNA, the CDR3 is TGTGCCATCAACCAAAACAGGGGGTCGGAGCCCCAGCATTTT. Translated, it gives CAINQNRGSEPQHF.

The CDR3 region is CASSYAGQGLNTEAFF. CDR3 nucleotides: TGTGCCAGCAGTTACGCGGGACAGGGTCTGAACACTGAAGCTTTCTTT. This chain connects TRBV28 to TRBJ1-1, with 9 nucleotides matching TRBD1. Germline loops: CDR1 MDHEN, CDR2 SYDVKM. This CDR3 spans 16 amino acids. The J segment lost 0 bases and the V segment lost 4 bases, leaving 6 bases of the junction unmatched.

V gene TRBV7-2 combines with J gene TRBJ2-7; D is uncertain. The CDR3 runs to 12 residues. Looked up from germline, CDR1 is SGHTA and CDR2 is FQGNSA. Trimming took 6 bases from V and 1 from J, leaving 7 bases between them. CDR3 sequence reads: CASSRSSYEQYF. DNA of the CDR3: TGTGCCAGCAGTCGGAGTTCCTACGAGCAGTACTTC.

The chain has TRBV6-5 and TRBJ2-3; D remains unclear. The germline V gene encodes CDR1 MNHEY and CDR2 SVGAGI. The CDR3 has 14 amino acids. V was clipped by 3 bases and J by 2 bases, with 9 bases between them. CDR3 bases: TGTGCCAGCAGTTATGCGGAGATCACAGATACGCAGTATTTT. Protein sequence: CASSYAEITDTQYF.

CDR3 in amino acids: CASSLRQGADTQYF. The CDR3 coding sequence is TGTGCCAGCAGCTTGAGGCAGGGTGCAGATACGCAGTATTTT. The rearrangement joins TRBV5-8 to TRBJ2-3; maybe TRBD1 (5 bases). Germline loops: CDR1 SGHTS, CDR2 YDEGEE. CDR3 length: 14 amino acids. Trimming took off 1 base at V and 4 bases at J, with 10 bases between the two ends.

The J gene is TRBJ2-7, the V gene TRBV15; 7 bases map to TRBD2. Germline V lookup: CDR1 LNHNV, CDR2 YYDKDF (reference sequence). V lost 3 bases and J lost 1; bases outside the gene matches: 9. The CDR3 consists of 16 residues. The CDR3 protein is CATSRARTRASYEQYF. CDR3 in DNA: TGTGCCACCAGCAGGGCGAGGACTAGAGCTTCCTACGAGCAGTACTTC. Variable domain in full (rest from reference TRBV15 and TRBJ2-7): DAMVIQNPRYQVTQFGKPVTLSCSQTLNHNVMYWYQQKSSQAPKLLFHYYDKDFNNEADTPDNFQSRRPNTSFCFLDIRSPGLGDTAMYLCATSRARTRASYEQYFGPGTRLTVT.

The V gene is TRBV5-1, the J gene TRBJ2-7; 12 bases line up with TRBD2. This CDR3 has 14 amino acids. Germline CDR1 SGHRS, CDR2 YFSETQ. Trimming at V came to 7 bases and at J to 2 bases, leaving 4 bases not matched to a gene. The CDR3 reads CASRTSGMTYEQYF. DNA for the CDR3: TGCGCCAGCCGGACTAGCGGGATGACCTACGAGCAGTACTTC.

This sequence joins TRBV19 and TRBJ2-2, with a tentative D call TRBD2 (6 bases). V was shortened by 1 base and J by 5 bases, with 11 bases between the two germline ends. Per the germline V gene, CDR1 is LNHDA and CDR2 is SQIVND (reference sequence). This CDR3 spans 15 amino acids. CDR3 residues: CASSIVGGDTGELFF. Written as DNA, the CDR3 is TGTGCCAGTAGTATAGTGGGCGGGGATACCGGGGAGCTGTTTTTT. The full variable domain, rest sourced from reference TRBV19 and TRBJ2-2, is DGGITQSPKYLFRKEGQNVTLSCEQNLNHDAMYWYRQDPGQGLRLIYYSQIVNDFQKGDIAEGYSVSREKKESFPLTVTSAQKNPTAFYLCASSIVGGDTGELFFGEGSRLTVL.

V usage is TRBV30 and J usage is TRBJ2-3; no firm D call. This CDR3 contains 15 residues. Germline CDR1 and CDR2: GTSNPN and SVGIG (reference sequence). Trimming took 3 bases from V and 4 from J, leaving 17 bases between them. CDR3 sequence (DNA): TGTGCCTGGAGGTCCGGGTCCCAGTTATCAGATACGCAGTATTTT. Its protein product is CAWRSGSQLSDTQYF.

This clone appeared a few times. The chain links TRBV19 to TRBJ1-5; no definite D call. The ends were cut back, 7 bases at V and 3 bases at J, with 10 bases in the middle. The CDR3 is 13 amino acids. Looked up from germline, CDR1 is LNHDA and CDR2 is SQIVND (reference sequence). The chain's CDR3 is CASTPGLNQPQHF. The CDR3 nucleotides read TGTGCCAGTACTCCGGGTCTCAATCAGCCCCAGCATTTT. The full variable domain, its missing parts supplied by reference TRBV19 and TRBJ1-5, is DGGITQSPKYLFRKEGQNVTLSCEQNLNHDAMYWYRQDPGQGLRLIYYSQIVNDFQKGDIAEGYSVSREKKESFPLTVTSAQKNPTAFYLCASTPGLNQPQHFGDGTRLSIL.

The chain carries TRBV6-4 and TRBJ2-3, with TRBD2 identical over 9 bases. The CDR3 extends over 16 amino acids. CDR1 is MRHNA, CDR2 SNTAGT, per germline. Losses at the gene ends were 5 bases for V and 3 bases for J; bases not matched to a gene: 9. The CDR3 DNA reads TGTGCCAGCAGTACCGGGACTAGCACTGCGACAGATACGCAGTATTTT. Amino acid sequence: CASSTGTSTATDTQYF.

The chain employs TRBV9 and TRBJ1-1; no clear D gene. The V end was cut by 1 base, the J end by 7 bases, with 23 bases between. Germline V lookup: CDR1 SGDLS, CDR2 YYNGEE. The CDR3 spans 17 residues. CDR3 protein: CASSVNKEWGGKDEAFF. The CDR3 nucleotides are TGTGCCAGCAGCGTAAATAAAGAGTGGGGAGGGAAGGATGAAGCTTTCTTT.

The chain employs TRBV6-5 and TRBJ1-5; 7 bases are a match to TRBD1. With 7 bases clipped from V and 4 bases from J, the junction kept 4 bases outside the gene matches. The CDR3 runs 13 residues. Germline CDR1 and CDR2: MNHEY and SVGAGI. DNA for the CDR3: TGTGCCAGCACCTCGGACAGGAATCAGCCCCAGCATTTT. It is translated as CASTSDRNQPQHF.